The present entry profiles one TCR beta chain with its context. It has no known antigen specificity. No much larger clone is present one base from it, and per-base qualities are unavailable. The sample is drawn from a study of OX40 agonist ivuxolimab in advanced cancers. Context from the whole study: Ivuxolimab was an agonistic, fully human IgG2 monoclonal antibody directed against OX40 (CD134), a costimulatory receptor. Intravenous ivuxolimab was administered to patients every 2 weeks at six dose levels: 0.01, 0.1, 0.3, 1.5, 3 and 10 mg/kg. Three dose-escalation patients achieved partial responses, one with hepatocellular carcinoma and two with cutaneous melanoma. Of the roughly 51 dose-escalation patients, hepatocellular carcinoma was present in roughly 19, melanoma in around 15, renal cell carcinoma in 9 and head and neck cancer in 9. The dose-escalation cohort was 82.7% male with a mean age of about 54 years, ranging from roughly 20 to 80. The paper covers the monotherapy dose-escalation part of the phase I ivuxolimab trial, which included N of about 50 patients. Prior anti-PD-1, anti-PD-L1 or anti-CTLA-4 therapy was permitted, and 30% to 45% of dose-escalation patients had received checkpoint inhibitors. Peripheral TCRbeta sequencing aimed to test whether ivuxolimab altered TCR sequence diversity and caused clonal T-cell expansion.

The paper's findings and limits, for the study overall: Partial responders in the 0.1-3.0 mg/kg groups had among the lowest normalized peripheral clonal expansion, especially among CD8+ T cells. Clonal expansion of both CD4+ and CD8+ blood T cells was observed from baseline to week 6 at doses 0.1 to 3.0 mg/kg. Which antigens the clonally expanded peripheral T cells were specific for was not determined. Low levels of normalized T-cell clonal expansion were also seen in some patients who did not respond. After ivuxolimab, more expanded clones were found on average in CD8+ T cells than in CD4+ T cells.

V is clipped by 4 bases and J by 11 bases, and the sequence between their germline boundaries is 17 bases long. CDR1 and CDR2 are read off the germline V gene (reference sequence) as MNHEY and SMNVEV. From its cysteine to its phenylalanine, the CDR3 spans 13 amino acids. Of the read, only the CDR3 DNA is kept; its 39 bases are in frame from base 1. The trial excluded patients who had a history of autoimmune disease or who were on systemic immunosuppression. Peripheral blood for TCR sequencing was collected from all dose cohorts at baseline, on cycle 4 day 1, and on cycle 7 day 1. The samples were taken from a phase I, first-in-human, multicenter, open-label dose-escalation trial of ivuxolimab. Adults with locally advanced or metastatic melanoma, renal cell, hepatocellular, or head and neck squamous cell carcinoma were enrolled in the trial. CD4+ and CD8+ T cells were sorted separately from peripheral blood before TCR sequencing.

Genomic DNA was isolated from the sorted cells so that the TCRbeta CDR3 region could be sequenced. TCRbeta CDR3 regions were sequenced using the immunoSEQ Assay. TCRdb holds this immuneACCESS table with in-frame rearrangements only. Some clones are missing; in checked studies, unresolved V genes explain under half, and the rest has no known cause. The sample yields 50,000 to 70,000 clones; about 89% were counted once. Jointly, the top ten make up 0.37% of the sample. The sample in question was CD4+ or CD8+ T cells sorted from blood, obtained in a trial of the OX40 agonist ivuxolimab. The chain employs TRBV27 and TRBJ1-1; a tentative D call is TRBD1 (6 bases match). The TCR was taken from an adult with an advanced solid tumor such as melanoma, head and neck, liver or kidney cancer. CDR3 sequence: CASSSGTSPAAFF. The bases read TGTGCCAGCAGTTCTGGGACAAGCCCCGCCGCTTTCTTT.